Following are 14 T cell receptor beta chains from one sample sequenced in a study of blood T cell repertoires in COVID-19 (dated by TCRdb to the early 2020s). The method behind the library was the immunoSEQ multiplex PCR assay. The table comes from immuneACCESS by way of TCRdb, which keeps in-frame sequences with V and J called. Part of the clones is missing from these tables; in studies checked, under half for an unresolved V gene and the rest for unknown reasons. The sample profile shows about 180,000 clones; about 81% of them were found once. 10% to 15% of the sample goes to the ten largest clones. The sequenced sample consisted of peripheral blood. The receptor source for this set is a woman older than 75 with COVID-19, enrolled during active disease.

This clone was detected only once. V and J are TRBV21-1 and TRBJ2-2; the tabulated D call, TRBD2, remains unverified against the DNA. TRBV21-1 is a recognized pseudogene. The CDR3 extends over 16 amino acids. As DNA, the CDR3 is TGTGCCAGCAGCAAGGCGGGAAGTAAGGTTACCGGGGAGCTGTTTTTT. Protein product: CASSKAGSKVTGELFF.

This sequence joins TRBV4-1 and TRBJ1-5, with TRBD1 matching over 8 bases. J was trimmed by 0 bases and V by 8 bases; bases with no gene match: 6. Per the germline V gene, CDR1 is MGHRA and CDR2 is YSYEKL. This CDR3 region has 15 residues. CDR3 in amino acids: CASAQTGVSNQPQHF. The CDR3 coding sequence is TGCGCCAGCGCACAGACAGGGGTTAGCAATCAGCCCCAGCATTTT.

The genes are TRBV28 and TRBJ2-4; D is possibly TRBD2 (5 bases). CDR1 and CDR2 (germline): MDHEN, SYDVKM. The V gene lost 3 bases and the J gene lost 5 bases, with 8 bases spanning the gap. The length of the CDR3 is 13 residues. The DNA for the CDR3 is TGTGCCAGCAGTTTTATCGGGGAAAACATTCAGTACTTC. Its protein product is CASSFIGENIQYF. The full variable domain, with the rest looked up from reference TRBV28 and TRBJ2-4, is DVKVTQSSRYLVKRTGEKVFLECVQDMDHENMFWYRQDPGLGLRLIYFSYDVKMKEKGDIPEGYSVSREKKERFSLILESASTNQTSMYLCASSFIGENIQYFGAGTRLSVL.

The J gene is TRBJ1-3, the V gene TRBV5-1, with 8 bases fitting TRBD1. Germline trimming cut 0 bases from V and 0 bases from J; bases unmatched to any gene: 2. The V gene's germline CDR1 is SGHRS and CDR2 YFSETQ. The CDR3 has 16 residues. CDR3 region: CASSLGQGNSGNTIYF. For the CDR3, the DNA is TGCGCCAGCAGCTTGGGACAGGGGAACTCTGGAAACACCATATATTTT. The entire variable domain, with the rest obtained from reference TRBV5-1 and TRBJ1-3, is as follows: KAGVTQTPRYLIKTRGQQVTLSCSPISGHRSVSWYQQTPGQGLQFLFEYFSETQRNKGNFPGRFSGRQFSNSRSEMNVSTLELGDSALYLCASSLGQGNSGNTIYFGEGSWLTVV.

This chain joins TRBV7-9 and TRBJ2-3; 9 nucleotides line up with TRBD2. This CDR3 is built from 15 residues. The V and J ends lost 5 bases and 4 bases, in that order; junction bases with no gene match: 7. The V gene's germline CDR1 is SEHNR and CDR2 FQNEAQ (reference sequence). In DNA, the CDR3 is TGTGCCAGCAGCCTGTTAGCGGGAGTGTCAGATACGCAGTATTTT. Protein product: CASSLLAGVSDTQYF.

This chain links TRBV2 with TRBJ2-7; 9 bases map to TRBD2. Germline CDR1 reads SNHLY; CDR2 reads FYNNEI. With V trimmed by 6 bases and J by 3 bases, 15 bases remained unmatched. The CDR3 has 17 amino acids. CDR3 nucleotides: TGTGCCAGCAGGAAAGGACTAGCGCGCCTAGGGGACTACGAGCAGTACTTC. Its protein is CASRKGLARLGDYEQYF.

The chain recombines TRBV30 with TRBJ1-5; the match to TRBD1 covers 8 bases. V shed 3 bases and J 11 bases; nucleotides not matched to a gene: 9. From germline, CDR1 is GTSNPN and CDR2 SVGIG (reference sequence). The CDR3 consists of 13 residues. The CDR3: CAWSQQGGGSQHF. As DNA, the CDR3 is TGTGCCTGGAGCCAACAGGGGGGAGGGTCCCAGCATTTT.

V gene TRBV10-2 combines with J gene TRBJ2-4, with TRBD1 matching 7 bases. V lost 10 bases and J lost 0; bases outside the gene matches: 12. The CDR3 length is 16 residues. Germline CDR1 reads WSHSY; CDR2 reads SAAADI. The CDR3 is CATMGITGEAKNIQYF. The CDR3 DNA follows: TGCGCCACCATGGGGATTACAGGGGAAGCCAAAAACATTCAGTACTTC.

This chain joins TRBV28 and TRBJ2-7; 7 nucleotides align to TRBD2. The V segment lost 5 bases and the J segment 2 bases; nucleotides outside the gene matches: 6. Germline CDR1 MDHEN, CDR2 SYDVKM. This CDR3 region has 14 residues. The CDR3 loop is CASSVTGGTYEQYF. The CDR3 bases are TGTGCCAGCAGTGTGACGGGAGGAACCTACGAGCAGTACTTC.

The genes are TRBV5-6 and TRBJ2-7; 10 bases line up with TRBD1. The junction had 7 bases not matched to a gene; V was cut back by 4 bases and J by 3 bases. The CDR3 extends over 15 amino acids. Germline CDR1 SGHDT, CDR2 YYEEEE. CDR3 nucleotides: TGTGCCAGCAGCGGAGGGACAGGGGTTCTCTACGAGCAGTACTTC. Protein sequence: CASSGGTGVLYEQYF. The variable domain in full, with the rest retrieved from reference TRBV5-6 and TRBJ2-7, is DAGVTQSPTHLIKTRGQQVTLRCSPKSGHDTVSWYQQALGQGPQFIFQYYEEEERQRGNFPDRFSGHQFPNYSSELNVNALLLGDSALYLCASSGGTGVLYEQYFGPGTRLTVT.

The J gene is TRBJ2-1, the V gene TRBV11-3; 9 bases match TRBD2. CDR3 length equals 14 residues. V was clipped by 5 bases and J by 10 bases; unmatched bases: 9. The V gene's germline CDR1 is SGHNT and CDR2 YENEEA. CDR3 DNA: TGTGCCAGCAGCCCAAGCGGGGGGCATGCCGAGCAGTTCTTC. Translating gives CASSPSGGHAEQFF.

This chain connects TRBV10-3 to TRBJ1-6; 9 bases line up with TRBD1. The CDR3 is 14 residues long. V shed 11 bases and J 8 bases; nucleotides not matched to a gene: 10. Germline V gene sequence: CDR1 ENHRY, CDR2 SYGVKD. CDR3 residues: CASHPGQGYSPLHF. The CDR3 nucleotides are TGTGCCTCCCATCCGGGACAGGGTTATTCACCCCTCCACTTT.

In its sample, this clone was seen a few times. V is TRBV6-6 and J is TRBJ1-3; D uncertain. From germline, CDR1 is MNHNY and CDR2 SVGAGI (reference sequence). Trimming pared 0 bases from V and 2 bases from J, leaving 11 bases between. The CDR3 length is 16 residues. The CDR3 spells CASSYSETVAGNTIYF. The DNA of the CDR3 is TGTGCCAGCAGTTACTCGGAGACTGTGGCTGGAAACACCATATATTTT.

The chain uses TRBV4-1 and TRBJ2-3; 10 nucleotides line up with TRBD1. V shed 4 bases, J shed 6 bases, and the junction held 10 bases outside the gene matches. The CDR3 sequence is 16 residues long. Germline CDR1 is MGHRA and CDR2 is YSYEKL. The CDR3 protein is CASSPRTGGVLDTQYF. The CDR3 region has the DNA TGCGCCAGCAGCCCTAGGACAGGGGGGGTTTTGGATACGCAGTATTTT.